The rows below give T cell receptor beta chains drawn from one sample of a study of T-cell reconstitution after alpha-beta-depleted transplantation in children. TCRdb re-derived calls from the PCR reads in MiXCR, one entry per CDR3 protein. The sample consists of about 610,000 distinct CDR3 sequences, 20% to 30% of them appearing once. The sample here was PBMCs, taken before TCRalphabeta/CD19-depleted stem cell transplant. The receptors come from a boy less than two years old with Wiskott-Aldrich syndrome, due to receive a stem cell transplant. Both conserved end residues are part of each CDR3. D genes are given only for firm matches.

V gene	J gene	D gene	CDR3 protein
TRBV12-3/TRBV12-4	TRBJ2-5	TRBD1	CASTLDRVRETQYF
TRBV19	TRBJ2-7	-	CASSIARGAYEQYF
TRBV11-2	TRBJ2-5	-	CASSLFRQETQYF
TRBV5-5	TRBJ2-3	TRBD2	CASSSRSGRSGDTQYF
TRBV20-1	TRBJ1-5	-	CSARGSGGNQPQHF
TRBV4-1	TRBJ2-1	TRBD2	CASSQPTSGRAKSSYNEQFF
TRBV5-1	TRBJ2-2	TRBD2	CASSLRGVNTGELFF
TRBV18	TRBJ2-3	-	CASSPATDTQYF
TRBV12-3/TRBV12-4	TRBJ2-1	TRBD1	CASSLSRTGGLGNEQFF
TRBV7-8	TRBJ2-1	TRBD2	CASSHGSSGSLGYEQFF
TRBV5-1	TRBJ2-3	-	CASSLQDTADTQYF
TRBV5-1	TRBJ1-4	TRBD1	CASSRDSNEKLFF
TRBV10-3	TRBJ2-3	-	CATLPGLKSTDTQYF
TRBV20-1	TRBJ2-3	TRBD2	CSASYPSGSADTQYF
TRBV5-1	TRBJ2-5	TRBD2	CASSRREMNWETQYF
TRBV18	TRBJ1-5	TRBD1	CASSPGQGAGQPQHF
TRBV5-1	TRBJ2-7	TRBD1	CASSLVTGDYEQYF
TRBV5-8	TRBJ1-6	-	CASSLAGLYNSPLHF
TRBV4-2	TRBJ2-5	TRBD2	CASSQGTSAEQETQYF
TRBV11-1	TRBJ2-1	TRBD2	CASSLGLASGRWRIYSYNEQFF
TRBV5-1	TRBJ2-6	-	CASSFISGTGANVLTF
TRBV28	TRBJ2-3	-	CASSLWAGDSTDTQYF
TRBV5-1	TRBJ2-3	TRBD1	CASSLGDRGGTDTQYF
TRBV20-1	TRBJ2-2	-	CSARVQENTGELFF
TRBV5-1	TRBJ2-7	-	CASSLVEGRGEQYF
TRBV12-3/TRBV12-4	TRBJ1-2	-	CASSYQGTNYGYTF
TRBV7-2	TRBJ2-7	TRBD2	CASSLSRSGTGDEQYF
TRBV27	TRBJ2-1	TRBD1	CASSLIARQGPYNEQFF
TRBV20-1	TRBJ2-3	TRBD2	CSASPLAGDRTDTQYF
TRBV3-1	TRBJ2-6	TRBD2	CASSQVLAGSSVANVLTF
TRBV20-1	TRBJ2-3	-	CSVPGRSTDTQYF
TRBV5-1	TRBJ2-1	-	CASSSGVDPIGEQFF
TRBV20-1	TRBJ2-4	-	CSAPRSLAKNIQYF
TRBV7-2	TRBJ1-1	-	CASSLAGPVDTEAFF
TRBV27	TRBJ2-5	TRBD2	CASSSPSGGLGETQYF
TRBV20-1	TRBJ1-4	-	CSAREWQGSNEKLFF
TRBV7-8	TRBJ2-7	-	CASSLVLELPYEQYF
TRBV4-2	TRBJ1-6	-	CASSQESESPLHF
TRBV29-1	TRBJ1-6	-	CSVLTGVNSPLHF
TRBV20-1	TRBJ2-1	-	CSAPTTAGKSYNEQFF
TRBV7-7	TRBJ2-3	-	CASSSIFAPDTQYF
TRBV5-1	TRBJ2-2	-	CASSLVSAGSAGELFF
TRBV28	TRBJ2-4	-	CASSLRGLQNIQYF
TRBV7-9	TRBJ2-2	-	CASSSGPSNTGELFF
TRBV12-3/TRBV12-4	TRBJ1-3	-	CASRKRESDTIYF
TRBV6-1	TRBJ2-1	TRBD1	CASSGQGLYYNEQFF
TRBV20-1	TRBJ1-1	-	CSARRVSGTEAFF
TRBV7-7	TRBJ2-2	-	CASSFRPSTGELFF
TRBV28	TRBJ1-6	-	CASNLQESYTLHF
TRBV7-8	TRBJ2-7	-	CASSLASRTGGDEQYF
TRBV24-1	TRBJ1-1	-	CATKGWDALGIAFF
TRBV29-1	TRBJ2-3	-	CSVEDGAWDTQYF